This record concerns one T cell receptor beta chain sequence. What it recognizes is unknown. Compared with germline, one end of the junction differs, possibly owing to a read error. DNA and RNA were both co-extracted from about 19-30 mg of bulk tissue that had not been sorted. This entry belongs to a study of tumor-infiltrating lymphocytes in primary liver carcinoma. Study results and caveats: Only about 7.5-24% of top clones spanned all five tumor regions.

This CDR3 region has 18 residues. Germline loops: CDR1 SGHRS, CDR2 YFSETQ. Synthesis of TCR beta cDNA was carried out from approximately 0.55 ug total RNA with a constant-region primer. TCR beta libraries came from three nested multiplex PCR rounds using slightly modified ARM-PCR. Primers for the first two PCR rounds were TRBV1-TRBV30 forward primers and a C-beta reverse primer (roughly 10 cycles per round). TCRdb itself ran the multiplex PCR reads through MiXCR, one entry per CDR3 protein. The table lists about 210,000 distinct CDR3 sequences, approximately 80% of them singletons, with 15% to 20% in the top ten.

The chain employs TRBV5-1 and TRBJ2-5; 9 bases map to TRBD2. This sequence was found in a man aged 35 to 55 with primary liver carcinoma and hepatitis B virus infection. The sample taken for sequencing was tumor tissue from primary liver carcinoma. The CDR3 DNA sequence: TGTGCCAGCAGCTTGGCCGGGGCTAGCGGGGCCCTACAAGAGACCCAGCACTTC. Translation gives CASSLAGASGALQETQHF.